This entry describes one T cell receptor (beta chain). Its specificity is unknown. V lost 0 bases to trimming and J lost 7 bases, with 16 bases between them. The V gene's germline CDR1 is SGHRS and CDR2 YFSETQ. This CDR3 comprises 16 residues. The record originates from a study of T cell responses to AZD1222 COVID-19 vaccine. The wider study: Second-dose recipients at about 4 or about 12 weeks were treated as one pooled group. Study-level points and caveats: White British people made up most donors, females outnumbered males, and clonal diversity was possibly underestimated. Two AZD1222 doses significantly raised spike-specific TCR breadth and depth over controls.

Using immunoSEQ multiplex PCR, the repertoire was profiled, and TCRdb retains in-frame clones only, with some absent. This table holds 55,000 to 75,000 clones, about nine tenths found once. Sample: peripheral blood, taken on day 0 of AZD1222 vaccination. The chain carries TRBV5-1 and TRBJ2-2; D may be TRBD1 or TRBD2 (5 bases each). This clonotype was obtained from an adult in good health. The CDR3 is CASSLGAGGVNGELFF. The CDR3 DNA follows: TGCGCCAGCAGCTTGGGAGCTGGGGGAGTGAACGGGGAGCTGTTTTTT.